This TCR beta chain is drawn from a study of T-cell memory formation after mild COVID-19. TCRdb analysed the 5' RACE reads with MiXCR anew, one entry per CDR3 protein. This table holds about 130,000 distinct CDR3 sequences, about 17% found once. Germline CDR1 and CDR2: SGDLS and YYNGEE. V was pared by 0 bases and J by 4 bases, with 19 bases between. CDR3 size: 17 residues. Sequences were obtained from PBMCs or a T cell subset sorted from them (not recorded which). This receptor was obtained from an adult woman who had mild COVID-19 (a few samples of this study predate the infection). Cell type and time point are not known. The V call is TRBV9, the J call TRBJ2-5, with D possibly TRBD1 on 6 matching bases. CDR3 DNA: TGTGCCAGCAGCGTAGTTCCTACGGGACAAGGGGCAGAGACCCAGTACTTC. Translated: CASSVVPTGQGAETQYF.